The 21 T cell receptor beta chains below all came from one sample that was sequenced in a study of blood T cell repertoires in COVID-19. The table came from immunoSEQ multiplex PCR; TCRdb's copy has only in-frame clones and leaves some out. The table has fewer than 250,000 clones, 80% to 90% seen once. Material for sequencing was peripheral blood. These receptors came from a woman aged 45-65 years with active or convalescent COVID-19.

The chain employs TRBV7-8 and TRBJ1-2; D is uncertain. There are 12 residues in the CDR3. Looked up from germline, CDR1 is SGHVS and CDR2 is FQNEAQ. V dropped 4 bases and J dropped 4 bases, with 7 bases sitting between them. CDR3 sequence reads: CASSSRGYGYTF. The CDR3, as DNA: TGTGCCAGCAGCTCCCGCGGCTATGGCTACACCTTC.

The J gene is TRBJ1-1, the V gene TRBV3-1 (or the pseudogene TRBV3-2); D is uncertain. V lost 0 bases and J lost 8, with 10 bases in between. CDR1 is LGHDT and CDR2 is YNNKEL in the germline V gene (reference sequence). This CDR3 is 13 amino acids long. The CDR3 nucleotides read TGTGCCAGCAGCCAAGATCGACGGGGAGAAGCTTTCTTT. This gives the protein CASSQDRRGEAFF.

The rearrangement links TRBV2 to TRBJ1-2; tentative D call: TRBD1 (5 bases). The germline V and J ends were trimmed by 1 base and 2 bases, with 11 bases remaining between them. The CDR3 runs 15 residues. Germline CDR1 SNHLY, CDR2 FYNNEI. The CDR3 sequence is CASSEERGGNYGYTF. The CDR3 nucleotides are TGTGCCAGCAGTGAAGAGCGGGGCGGCAACTATGGCTACACCTTC.

The chain carries TRBV7-9 and TRBJ2-5; possibly TRBD1 for D (6 bases). Trimming shortened V by 5 bases and J by 5 bases, and 18 bases separated the two germline ends. Germline loops: CDR1 SEHNR, CDR2 FQNEAQ (reference sequence). This CDR3 is 15 amino acids long. CDR3 region: CASSGQARGGETQYF. The CDR3 region has the DNA TGTGCCAGCAGCGGACAAGCCAGGGGCGGGGAGACCCAGTACTTC. Full variable domain (outside the CDR3, taken from reference TRBV7-9 and TRBJ2-5): DTGVSQNPRHKITKRGQNVTFRCDPISEHNRLYWYRQTLGQGPEFLTYFQNEAQLEKSRLLSDRFSAERPKGSFSTLEIQRTEQGDSAMYLCASSGQARGGETQYFGPGTRLLVL.

The chain recombines TRBV27 with TRBJ2-7, with D perhaps matching TRBD2 (6 bases). This CDR3 spans 14 amino acids. Trimming left V 5 bases short and J 3 bases short, with 14 bases between. Germline V gene sequence: CDR1 MNHEY, CDR2 SMNVEV (reference sequence). The CDR3 region has the DNA TGTGCCAGCAGTAGAAGTGGAGGGGTCTACGAGCAGTACTTC. This codes for CASSRSGGVYEQYF.

The chain carries TRBV12-3 or TRBV12-4 and TRBJ1-2; no reliable D call. Trimming stripped 7 bases from V and 5 bases from J, with 11 bases between. This CDR3 comprises 12 residues. The CDR3: CASTWAHYGYTF. Here the CDR3 DNA reads TGTGCCAGCACTTGGGCACATTATGGCTACACCTTC.

The genes are TRBV29-1 and TRBJ1-1; D is unclear. Germline V gene data show CDR1 as SQVTM and CDR2 as ANQGSEA. V was trimmed by 4 bases and J by 0 bases, leaving 9 bases between them. CDR3 length: 13 amino acids. The CDR3 DNA reads TGCAGCGTTGTCTCAGGAATGAACACTGAAGCTTTCTTT. As protein: CSVVSGMNTEAFF.

The gene calls are TRBV28 and TRBJ1-1; the D is unclear. Germline CDR1 reads MDHEN; CDR2 reads SYDVKM. This CDR3 region has 15 residues. Trimming took off 3 bases at V and 3 bases at J, with 14 bases between the two ends. This chain's CDR3 is CASSLMRVRDTEAFF. The DNA of the CDR3 is TGTGCCAGCAGTTTGATGAGGGTCCGGGACACTGAAGCTTTCTTT.

The rearrangement uses TRBV7-9 and TRBJ1-3; no clear D. The CDR3 spans 15 residues. Germline V gene data show CDR1 as SEHNR and CDR2 as FQNEAQ (reference sequence). The germline V and J ends were trimmed by 0 bases and 1 base, with 7 bases remaining between them. DNA for the CDR3: TGTGCCAGCAGCTTAGCGTCAGGATCTGGAAACACCATATATTTT. Translation gives CASSLASGSGNTIYF. Based on the CDR3 plus reference TRBV7-9 and TRBJ1-3, the full variable domain is DTGVSQNPRHKITKRGQNVTFRCDPISEHNRLYWYRQTLGQGPEFLTYFQNEAQLEKSRLLSDRFSAERPKGSFSTLEIQRTEQGDSAMYLCASSLASGSGNTIYFGEGSWLTVV.

CDR3 in DNA: TGTGCCAGCAGCCCGGCCCCCAGGGGGCCTGGCTACACCTTC. Translating it yields CASSPAPRGPGYTF. The J gene is TRBJ1-2, the V gene TRBV9; 8 nucleotides line up with TRBD1. The CDR3 is made up of 14 amino acids. V was pared by 4 bases and J by 7 bases, with 9 bases of the junction left unmatched. Germline V gene sequence: CDR1 SGDLS, CDR2 YYNGEE.

J is TRBJ1-2 and V is TRBV9, with TRBD1 matching 7 bases. The germline V gene encodes CDR1 SGDLS and CDR2 YYNGEE. V dropped 8 bases and J dropped 2; count of bases not matched to a gene: 9. This CDR3 contains 14 residues. This CDR3 reads CASRGDSSNYGYTF. The CDR3 nucleotides read TGTGCCAGTAGAGGGGACAGCTCCAACTATGGCTACACCTTC.

This chain joins TRBV28 and TRBJ2-7; 14 bases match TRBD2. The trim removed 3 bases at V and 5 bases at J, leaving 6 bases unmatched. The V gene's germline CDR1 is MDHEN and CDR2 SYDVKM. The CDR3 loop spans 16 amino acids. The CDR3 coding sequence is TGTGCCAGCAGTTTGCCCGGGACTAGCGGGGGTAACGAGCAGTACGTC. Amino acids: CASSLPGTSGGNEQYV.

The rearrangement joins TRBV10-3 to TRBJ2-7, with 8 positions matching TRBD2. V lost 1 base, J lost 4 bases, and 6 bases stayed unmatched. The CDR3 has 15 amino acids. In germline, CDR1 is ENHRY, CDR2 SYGVKD. The CDR3 DNA follows: TGTGCCATCAGTGAGTTTGCGGGAGGCGGATACGAGCAGTACTTC. Its translation is CAISEFAGGGYEQYF.

The chain is built from TRBV28 and TRBJ1-3, with D possibly matching TRBD1 (6 bases). The germline gives CDR1 MDHEN, CDR2 SYDVKM. This CDR3 spans 15 amino acids. V was trimmed by 3 bases and J by 10 bases, leaving 19 bases between them. The DNA for the CDR3 is TGTGCCAGCAGTTTTGGGTGGTCCAGGGGATGGACCATATATTTT. It specifies CASSFGWSRGWTIYF.

This chain joins TRBV19 and TRBJ2-7, with 7 positions matching TRBD2. The CDR3 length is 15 residues. CDR1 is LNHDA, CDR2 SQIVND, per germline (reference sequence). Trimming at V came to 5 bases and at J to 3 bases, leaving 10 bases not matched to a gene. CDR3 sequence (DNA): TGTGCCAGTAGTTTAACGGGGGGTCCGGGCTACGAGCAGTACTTC. It yields the protein CASSLTGGPGYEQYF. Supplemented by reference TRBV19 and TRBJ2-7, the full variable domain reads DGGITQSPKYLFRKEGQNVTLSCEQNLNHDAMYWYRQDPGQGLRLIYYSQIVNDFQKGDIAEGYSVSREKKESFPLTVTSAQKNPTAFYLCASSLTGGPGYEQYFGPGTRLTVT.

The V call is TRBV28, the J call TRBJ1-5; tentative D call: TRBD1 (5 bases). This CDR3 spans 16 amino acids. V was shortened by 8 bases and J by 3 bases, with 20 bases between the two germline ends. Germline CDR1 and CDR2: MDHEN and SYDVKM. Here the CDR3 DNA reads TGTGCCAGCCTTGAGGTTGGGGCTTCGCACAATCAGCCCCAGCATTTT. Translation gives CASLEVGASHNQPQHF.

The rearrangement joins TRBV10-3 to TRBJ1-2, with 8 bases identical to TRBD1. Per the germline V gene, CDR1 is ENHRY and CDR2 is SYGVKD. V was clipped by 5 bases and J by 0 bases; unmatched bases: 5. The CDR3 consists of 15 residues. The CDR3 DNA follows: TGTGCCATCAGTAAAGACAGGGGAGCTAACTATGGCTACACCTTC. Its translation is CAISKDRGANYGYTF.

The CDR3 nucleotides are TGTGCCAGCAGCTTAACAGGGTATGAGCAGTTCTTC. It specifies CASSLTGYEQFF. The chain joins TRBV7-2 to TRBJ2-1; D may be TRBD1 (6 bases). Germline-derived CDR1 and CDR2 are SGHTA and FQGNSA. Trimming removed 2 bases at V and 8 bases at J, with 7 bases between. The CDR3 loop spans 12 amino acids.

The V call is TRBV6-5, the J call TRBJ2-5; 7 bases are a match to TRBD2. The CDR3 runs to 15 residues. V lost 10 bases and J lost 5; bases outside the gene matches: 16. Germline CDR1 reads MNHEY; CDR2 reads SVGAGI. This CDR3 reads CATTFGAAGYETQYF. The CDR3 region has the DNA TGTGCCACCACGTTTGGGGCAGCGGGATATGAGACCCAGTACTTC.

Turning to this clone: Mismatch with germline at one junction end may stem from a read error. V is TRBV5-6 and J is TRBJ2-7; 14 bases are a match to TRBD2. CDR3 length: 13 amino acids. Per germline, CDR1 SGHDT and CDR2 YYEEEE. The CDR3: CASSPGLAGGRSF. CDR3 DNA: TGTGCCAGCAGCCCCGGACTAGCGGGGGGACGTAGTTTC.

A few counts support this clone. The chain couples TRBV24-1 to TRBJ1-2; D remains ambiguous. Per the germline V gene, CDR1 is KGHDR and CDR2 is SFDVKD. The V end lost 1 base, the J end lost 5 bases, and 7 bases lay between the germline ends. The CDR3 consists of 13 residues. CDR3 DNA: TGTGCCACCAGTGATTTAAATAATTATGGCTACACCTTC. It encodes CATSDLNNYGYTF.